A selection of T cell receptor beta chains follows, all from one sample in a study of T cells in Graves' hyperthyroidism and ophthalmopathy. TCRdb redid the calling of the multiplex PCR reads with MiXCR, one entry per CDR3 protein. The sample has approximately 410,000 distinct CDR3 sequences, approximately 14% seen once. Sequenced input: blood. Receptors originate from a woman younger than 35 with Graves' hyperthyroidism. Each CDR3 is given with its conserved first and last residue. D genes are given only for firm matches. The size entry is marked missing in some rows and otherwise reads once, few, many or a size class.

>TRBJ1-2|-|8|TRBV10-1|many
CASSGYTF
TGCGCCAGCAGTGGCTACACCTTC
>TRBJ2-1|TRBD1|17|TRBV12-3/TRBV12-4|many
CASSLNRGRVSYNEQFF
TGTGCCAGCAGTTTGAACAGGGGGCGAGTATCCTACAATGAGCAGTTCTTC
>TRBJ2-5|TRBD1|13|TRBV6-1|many
CASSWTGQETQYF
TGTGCCAGCAGCTGGACAGGTCAAGAGACCCAGTACTTC
>TRBJ2-7|TRBD1|15|TRBV28|many
CASSTGGTGSYEQYF
TGTGCCAGCAGTACTGGCGGGACAGGGTCCTACGAGCAGTACTTC
>TRBJ2-1|TRBD2|17|TRBV7-2|many
CASSLSTSGRWDNEQFF
TGTGCCAGCAGCTTGTCGACTAGCGGACGGTGGGACAATGAGCAGTTCTTC
>TRBJ2-7|-|12|TRBV11-2|many
CASSRTYYEQYF
TGTGCCAGCAGCCGCACCTACTACGAGCAGTACTTC
>TRBJ2-5|-|13|TRBV12-5|-
CASGPTVGETQYF
TGTGCTAGTGGTCCCACGGTCGGGGAGACCCAGTACTTC
>TRBJ1-2|-|14|TRBV29-1|many
CSVQTTAGSRGYTF
TGCAGCGTGCAAACCACAGCAGGGAGTAGGGGCTACACCTTC
>TRBJ2-5|TRBD2|15|TRBV7-9|-
CASSQMTSLQETQYF
TGTGCCAGCAGTCAAATGACTAGCCTCCAAGAGACCCAGTACTTC
>TRBJ2-5|-|14|TRBV20-1|many
CSATQARRQETQYF
TGCAGTGCTACTCAAGCCAGAAGACAAGAGACCCAGTACTTC
>TRBJ1-5|-|17|TRBV6-2/TRBV6-3|many
CASSSPRGGLFNQPQHF
TGTGCCAGCAGTTCCCCTAGGGGTGGTCTTTTCAATCAGCCCCAGCATTTT
>TRBJ2-3|-|14|TRBV30|many
CAWSVSESTDTQYF
TGTGCCTGGAGTGTTAGCGAGAGCACAGATACGCAGTATTTT
>TRBJ1-2|-|12|TRBV12-3/TRBV12-4|many
CASSLGGNGYTF
TGTGCCAGCAGTTTGGGGGGTAATGGCTACACCTTC
>TRBJ1-6|-|12|TRBV7-9|few
CASRTDNSPLHF
TGTGCCAGCCGCACAGATAATTCACCCCTCCACTTT
>TRBJ2-2|-|18|TRBV11-1|many
CASSLYPLTGSHTGELFF
TGTGCCAGCAGCTTATACCCCCTTACAGGGTCCCACACCGGGGAGCTGTTTTTT
>TRBJ2-1|TRBD2|14|TRBV19|few
CASMTSGRFDEQFF
TGTGCCAGTATGACTAGCGGGAGGTTCGATGAGCAGTTCTTC
>TRBJ2-7|-|12|TRBV2|-
CASSTDNYEQYF
TGTGCCAGCAGTACGGACAACTACGAGCAGTACTTC